What follows is one T cell receptor (beta chain) and its context. This entry belongs to a study of blood T cell repertoires in COVID-19. Study information: Samples came from the United States, Italy and Spain, spanning acute and convalescent COVID-19. PBMCs, B-cell-depleted T cells, or T cells provided the cDNA or gDNA that made up the material.

Seattle patients were enrolled during active infection and followed longitudinally. Original methodology: From reference gene primer amplification, estimates of nucleated cell counts were derived. Only in-frame clones appear in the TCRdb table, and some are missing; sequencing was by immunoSEQ multiplex PCR. From that table come the V and J calls and clone size; the DNA was used to work out D and trimming. The sample holds approximately 300,000 clones, around nine tenths seen once. The sequencing sample was made of peripheral blood. This clonotype was obtained from a young woman with COVID-19, enrolled during active disease.

CDR3 nucleotides: TGCGCCAGCAGCCGGGATACAGGGGGGAACACTGAAGCTTTCTTT. It encodes CASSRDTGGNTEAFF. The chain links TRBV5-1 to TRBJ1-1, with TRBD1 matching 8 bases. This CDR3 has 15 amino acids. J gave up 1 base and V 4 bases, and 6 bases lay outside the gene matches. Germline lookup yields CDR1 SGHRS and CDR2 YFSETQ.